The T cell receptor (beta chain) under discussion was sequenced for a study of cytomegalovirus exposure and HLA in healthy donors. Concerning this clone: Antigen unknown.

13 Jbeta primers and 60 Vbeta primers were used for the PCR. The method was immunoSEQ multiplex PCR; TCRdb's version includes in-frame clones alone and lacks a portion of them. The table has 150,000 to 200,000 clones, 82% seen once. The CDR3 contains 15 residues. In germline, CDR1 is LGHNA, CDR2 YSLEER. After removal of 5 bases from V and 0 bases from J, the junction contained 5 bases not matched to a gene. Study-level findings and limits: By HLA locus, TCR association rates varied in a later analysis, with DRB1 showing the most and HLA-C the fewest. TCR sequences were mostly rare, though some public TCRs occurred in many donors. The study flagged roughly 160 TCR beta chains as cytomegalovirus-associated.

The V and J genes are TRBV4-3 and TRBJ2-7, with TRBD1 identical over 9 bases. The sequence came from a girl aged 5-17 years in good health and CMV-seropositive. Sample: PBMCs. As DNA, the CDR3 is TGCGCCAGCAGCTTGGGGACAGGGAGCTCCTACGAGCAGTACTTC. Translated: CASSLGTGSSYEQYF.